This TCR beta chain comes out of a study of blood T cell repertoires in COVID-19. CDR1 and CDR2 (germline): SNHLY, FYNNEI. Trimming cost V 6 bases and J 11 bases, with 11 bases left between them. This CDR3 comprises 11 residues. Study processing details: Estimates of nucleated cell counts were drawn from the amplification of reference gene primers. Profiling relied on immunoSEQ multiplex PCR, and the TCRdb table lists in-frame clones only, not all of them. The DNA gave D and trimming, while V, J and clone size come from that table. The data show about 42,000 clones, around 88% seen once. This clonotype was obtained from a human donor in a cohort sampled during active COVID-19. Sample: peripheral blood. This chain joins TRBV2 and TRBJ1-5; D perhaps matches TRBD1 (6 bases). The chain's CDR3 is CASRRTGSQHF. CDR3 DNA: TGTGCCAGCAGGAGAACAGGGTCCCAGCATTTT.